A selection of T cell receptor beta chains follows, all from one sample in a study of OX40 agonist ivuxolimab in advanced cancers. The assay was immunoSEQ multiplex PCR, and TCRdb's table has in-frame clones only and misses some. The sample contains roughly 56,000 clones, 70% to 85% of which appear only once. The sequenced sample was CD4+ or CD8+ T cells sorted from blood, obtained in a trial of the OX40 agonist ivuxolimab. The origin of the receptors is an adult with an advanced solid tumor such as melanoma, head and neck, liver or kidney cancer. The CDR3 runs from the conserved cysteine through the conserved F or W.

TRBV11-2 15 CASSLAGGSTDTQYF
TRBV10-3 14 CAISELGRNYGYTF
TRBV4-2 15 CASSQDLGPPYEQYF
TRBV7-2 14 CASGPKGYLYGYTF
TRBV15 16 CATSRDAGIAKNIQYF
TRBV10-3 12 CAISGPSYEQYF
TRBV15 13 CATSRATGTDKYF
TRBV6-1 13 CASSWTSEKTQYF
TRBV5-1 14 CASGWGGRNNEQFF
TRBV19 14 CASAGGARSAEQYF
TRBV6-6 14 CASSYERGWYEQYF
TRBV5-4 16 CASSLTGALLGGELFF
TRBV11-2 15 CASSLDQAGAGEQYF
TRBV6-1 14 CASSEGTDGNTIYF
TRBV18 14 CASSRQGGTTEAFF
TRBV21-1 16 CATSPAIRVTGNTIYF
TRBV5-1 12 CASRGQAGTQYF
TRBV5-1 14 CASSMTTNRQTQYF
TRBV5-6 15 CASSLGIIRNSPLHF
TRBV7-2 13 CASSFFPIDTQYF
TRBV6-6 13 CASTYLSPETQYF
TRBV25-1 16 CASRDPGQGFATEAFF
TRBV7-2 15 CASSLTRAFNSPLHF
TRBV7-2 13 CASSANSNQPQHF
TRBV5-1 14 CASSSRGHQETQYF
TRBV5-4 15 CASSLTDTPRDTQYF
TRBV19 17 CASSISGRAIANQPQHF
TRBV5-1 15 CASTSESTTNTEAFF
TRBV19 15 CASSMGWQSNQPQHF
TRBV13 14 CASSLRRAQETQYF
TRBV7-3 14 CASSLVGGNTEAFF
TRBV29-1 15 CSDGSLEPGSYGYTF
TRBV29-1 15 CSVGDSRGYSYEQYF
TRBV10-3 18 CAISQNIIVRRHTGELFF
TRBV10-2 15 CASSATGTGGVEAFF
TRBV21-1 12 CASSKRGTEAFF
TRBV29-1 14 CSVRKPTNTGELFF
TRBV2 13 CASSEGQYYGYTF
TRBV11-3 16 CASSLGAGGGNTEAFF
TRBV4-1 16 CASSQVPGVQGSPLHF
TRBV7-2 18 CASSLRGQGIASGNTIYF
TRBV11-2 12 CASLEGDAEAFF
TRBV20-1 11 CSASGMMGQYF
TRBV5-4 15 CASSSMGQPTGELFF
TRBV6-1 14 CASSEMWSSYEQYF
TRBV5-1 15 CASSRPGQGSYEQYF
TRBV11-3 14 CASSLDGGGNEQFF
TRBV5-1 13 CASSTEAGEEQFF
TRBV4-1 17 CASSRSGTSGGTDTQYF
TRBV21-1 13 CASKGGTGNTIYF
TRBV29-1 11 CSVYTQVEQYF
TRBV11-1 13 CASSLAFKGPQHF